The clone carrying this TCR beta chain was recorded at least ten times. These data are taken from a study of CD8 T cells in ankylosing spondylitis. With 5 bases clipped from V and 4 bases from J, the junction kept 4 bases outside the gene matches. CDR1 is LGHDT and CDR2 is YNNKEL in the germline V gene (reference sequence). CDR3 length: 14 residues. Quantitative 5'-RACE with molecular barcodes generated TCR beta libraries. TCRdb recomputed calls from the 5' RACE reads with MiXCR, one row per CDR3 protein. The profile shows over 25,000 distinct CDR3 sequences, approximately 15% of them singletons. This TCR was recovered from a male donor with ankylosing spondylitis or in good health (not recorded which). The V gene is TRBV3-1, the J gene TRBJ2-2; 7 bases map to TRBD1. Sequencing used blood. The CDR3 bases are TGTGCCAGCAGCTCGGGACAGTCCACCGGGGAGCTGTTTTTT. As protein: CASSSGQSTGELFF.